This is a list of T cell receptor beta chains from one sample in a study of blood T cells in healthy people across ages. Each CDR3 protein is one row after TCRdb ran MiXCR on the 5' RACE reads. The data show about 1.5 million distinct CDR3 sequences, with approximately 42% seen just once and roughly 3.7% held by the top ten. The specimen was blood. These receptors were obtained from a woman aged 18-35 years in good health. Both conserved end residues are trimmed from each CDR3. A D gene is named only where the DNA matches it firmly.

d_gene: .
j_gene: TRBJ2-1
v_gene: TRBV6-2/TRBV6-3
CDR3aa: ASSFFPGGNEQF

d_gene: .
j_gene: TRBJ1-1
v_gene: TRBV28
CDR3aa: ASTSPPMGETEAF

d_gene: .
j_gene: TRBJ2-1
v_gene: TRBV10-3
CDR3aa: ATRGTYNEQF

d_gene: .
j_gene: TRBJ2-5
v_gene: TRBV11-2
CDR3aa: ASSTHMDGYDEQY

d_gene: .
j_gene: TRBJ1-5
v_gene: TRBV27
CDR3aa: ASSPIWVEEDQPQH

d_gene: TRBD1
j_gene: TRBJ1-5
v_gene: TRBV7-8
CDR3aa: ASSPRTGQPQH

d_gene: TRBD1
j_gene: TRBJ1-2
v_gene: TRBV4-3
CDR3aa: ASSQDKTGSLGYT

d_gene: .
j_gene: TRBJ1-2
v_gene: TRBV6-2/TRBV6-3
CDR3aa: ASSYGTEYGVGYT

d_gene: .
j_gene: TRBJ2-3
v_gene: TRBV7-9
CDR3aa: ASSLLHLDTQY

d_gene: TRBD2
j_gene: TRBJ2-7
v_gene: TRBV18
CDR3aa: ASSPREGLAVDEQY

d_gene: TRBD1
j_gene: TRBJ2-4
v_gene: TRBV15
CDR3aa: ATSNGQGASTAKNIQY

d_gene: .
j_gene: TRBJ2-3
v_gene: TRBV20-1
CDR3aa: SARGAAASTDTQY

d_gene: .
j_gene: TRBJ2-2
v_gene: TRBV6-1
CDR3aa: ASRGRGLIPGELF

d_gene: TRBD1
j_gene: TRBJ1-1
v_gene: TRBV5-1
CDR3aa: ASSLTTGTAFTEAF

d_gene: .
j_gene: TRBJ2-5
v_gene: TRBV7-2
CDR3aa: ASSLGSRPEY

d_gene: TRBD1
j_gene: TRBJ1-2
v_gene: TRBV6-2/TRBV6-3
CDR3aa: ATTTGKYGYT

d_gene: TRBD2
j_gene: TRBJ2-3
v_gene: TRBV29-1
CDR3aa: SVWLAGGRAQY

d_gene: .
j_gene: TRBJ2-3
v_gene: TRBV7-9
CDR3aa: ASSFPVRGSTDTQY

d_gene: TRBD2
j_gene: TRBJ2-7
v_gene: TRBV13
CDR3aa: ASSSWTSGAYEQY

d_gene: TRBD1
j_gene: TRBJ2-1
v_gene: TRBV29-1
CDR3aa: SVIMGQGSEQF

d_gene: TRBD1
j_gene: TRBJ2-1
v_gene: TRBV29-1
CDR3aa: SAPGQGLNEQF

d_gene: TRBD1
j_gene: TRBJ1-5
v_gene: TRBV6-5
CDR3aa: ASSQGQGAQPQH

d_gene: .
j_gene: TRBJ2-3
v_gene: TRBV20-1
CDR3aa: SAHVGSWDTQY

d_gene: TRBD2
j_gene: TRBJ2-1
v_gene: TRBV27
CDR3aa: ASRTVAGGDNEQF

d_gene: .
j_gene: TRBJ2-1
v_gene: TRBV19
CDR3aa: ASSISGIEQF

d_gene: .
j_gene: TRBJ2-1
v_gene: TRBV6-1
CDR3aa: ASVWTTSISYNEQF

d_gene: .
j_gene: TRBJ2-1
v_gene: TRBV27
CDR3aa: ASSLEGRSYEQF

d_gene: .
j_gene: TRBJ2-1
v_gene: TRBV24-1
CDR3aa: ATSDPEYNEQF

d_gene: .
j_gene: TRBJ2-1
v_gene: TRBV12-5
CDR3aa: ASGLPQGGYNEQF

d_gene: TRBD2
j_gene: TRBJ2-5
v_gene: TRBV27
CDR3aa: ASSLGREGETQY

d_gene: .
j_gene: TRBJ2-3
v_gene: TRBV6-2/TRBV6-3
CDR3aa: ASSYGGAKYTQY

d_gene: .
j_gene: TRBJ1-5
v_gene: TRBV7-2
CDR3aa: ASSLASSYNQPQH

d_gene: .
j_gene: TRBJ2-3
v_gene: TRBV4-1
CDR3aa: ASSQDLNGFTDTQY

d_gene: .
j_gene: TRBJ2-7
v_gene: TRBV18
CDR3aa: ASSPDQVSYEQY

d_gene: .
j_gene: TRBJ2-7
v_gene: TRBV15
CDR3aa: ATSKGTTYEQY

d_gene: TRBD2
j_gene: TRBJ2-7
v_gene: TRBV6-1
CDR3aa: ASLEEESGASSYEQY

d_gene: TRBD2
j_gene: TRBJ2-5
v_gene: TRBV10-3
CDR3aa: AISVIAGLETQY

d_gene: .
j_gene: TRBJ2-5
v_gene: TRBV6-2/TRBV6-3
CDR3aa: ASSYSMEY

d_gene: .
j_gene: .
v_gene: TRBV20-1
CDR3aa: SARDPSTGSAQETQY

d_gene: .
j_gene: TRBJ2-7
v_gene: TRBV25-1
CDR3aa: ASSEGEGSYDQY

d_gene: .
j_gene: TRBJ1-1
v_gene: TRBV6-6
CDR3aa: ASRPGKYTEAF

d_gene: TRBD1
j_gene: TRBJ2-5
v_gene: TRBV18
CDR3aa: ASSPTGVLMGEQY